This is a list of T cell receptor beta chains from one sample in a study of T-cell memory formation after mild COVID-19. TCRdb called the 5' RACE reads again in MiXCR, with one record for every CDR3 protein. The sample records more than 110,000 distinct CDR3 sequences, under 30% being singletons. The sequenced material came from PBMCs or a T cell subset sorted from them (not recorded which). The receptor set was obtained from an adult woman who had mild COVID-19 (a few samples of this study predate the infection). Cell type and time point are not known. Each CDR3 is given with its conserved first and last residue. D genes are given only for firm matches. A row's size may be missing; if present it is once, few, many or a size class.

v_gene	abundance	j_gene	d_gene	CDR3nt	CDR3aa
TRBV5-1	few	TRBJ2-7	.	TGCGCCAGCAGTGATGAGGGTCTCTCTTACGAGCAGTACTTC	CASSDEGLSYEQYF
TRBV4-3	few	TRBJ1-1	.	TGCGCCAGCAGCCAAGATAAATGGCCCTTGGAGGCGATCACTGAAGCTTTCTTT	CASSQDKWPLEAITEAFF
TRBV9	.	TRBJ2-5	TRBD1	TGTGCCAGCAGCGTAGCGGATACACAGGGGTGGAAGACCCAGTACTTC	CASSVADTQGWKTQYF
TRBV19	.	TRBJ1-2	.	TGTGCCAGTAGTATACAGGGTCCGACCTTCTATGGCTACACCTTC	CASSIQGPTFYGYTF
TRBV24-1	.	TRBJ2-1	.	TGTGCCACCAGTGATTATCAGGGCATCCCCTACAATGAGCAGTTCTTC	CATSDYQGIPYNEQFF
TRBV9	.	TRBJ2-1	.	TGTGCCAGCAGCGTAGAACTGCTCACAAACAATGAGCAGTTCTTC	CASSVELLTNNEQFF
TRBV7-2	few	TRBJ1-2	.	TGTGCCAGCAGCTTACCCCCAGGAGATCTCGACACCTTC	CASSLPPGDLDTF
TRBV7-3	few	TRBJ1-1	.	TGTGCCAGCAGCTTAGGGGCGTATGGCACTGAAGCTTTCTTT	CASSLGAYGTEAFF
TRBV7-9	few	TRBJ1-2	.	TGTGCCAGCAGCACCCTCATTAGGGAGATTAACTATGGCTACACCTTC	CASSTLIREINYGYTF
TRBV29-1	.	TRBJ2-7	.	TGCAGCGCCGGCCACACCTACGAGCAGTACTTC	CSAGHTYEQYF
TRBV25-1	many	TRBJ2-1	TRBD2	TGTGCCAGCAGCGCCCCGCGGGAAGCGGGAGGCGATCCGGAGCAGTTCTTC	CASSAPREAGGDPEQFF
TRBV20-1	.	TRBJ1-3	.	TGCAGTGCTAGAGATACTAAGGCAGCCTCTGGAAACACCATATATTTT	CSARDTKAASGNTIYF
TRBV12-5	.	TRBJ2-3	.	TGTGCTAGTGGTTTGCGGCTATATAGCACAGATACGCAGTATTTT	CASGLRLYSTDTQYF
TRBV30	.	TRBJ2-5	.	TGTGCCTGGAGTTTCGGCCAAGAGACCCAGTACTTC	CAWSFGQETQYF
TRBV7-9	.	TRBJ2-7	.	TGTGCCAGCAGGAGACCGACAGGAACCGAGCAGTACTTC	CASRRPTGTEQYF
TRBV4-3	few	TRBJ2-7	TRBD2	TGCGCCAGCAGCCCACGGACTAGCGGTCCAACCTACGAGCAGTACTTC	CASSPRTSGPTYEQYF
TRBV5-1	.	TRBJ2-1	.	TGCGCCAGCAGCTTGGCCGACGGGGATGAGCAGTTCTTC	CASSLADGDEQFF
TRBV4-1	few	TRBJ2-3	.	TGCGCCAGCAGCCAACCCCTCGGGGGAGATACGCAGTATTTT	CASSQPLGGDTQYF
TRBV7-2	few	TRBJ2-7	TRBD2	TGTGCCAGCAGCTTAGTGGGCGGGAGGACCCACGAGCAGTACTTC	CASSLVGGRTHEQYF
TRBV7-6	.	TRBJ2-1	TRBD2	TGTGCCAGCAGCCCTGGGACTATCGGGAGCAAGTTCTTC	CASSPGTIGSKFF